Listed below are T cell receptor beta chains from one sample, sequenced in a study of cytomegalovirus exposure and HLA in healthy donors. TCRdb's copy holds only in-frame clones and misses some; the assay was immunoSEQ multiplex PCR. This table holds 98,000 or so clones, 60% to 85% found once. Source material: PBMCs. The origin of the receptors is a young woman in good health and CMV-seropositive. CDR3s leave out the opening cysteine and the closing phenylalanine or tryptophan. The D gene is left open where the match is weak.

J: -; V: TRBV5-1; D: TRBD2; CDR3: ASSRTSGSHEQY
J: TRBJ1-1; V: TRBV2; D: -; CDR3: ASSERRQTEAF
J: TRBJ2-7; V: TRBV14; D: TRBD1; CDR3: ASSQGAGTGYYEQY
J: TRBJ1-4; V: TRBV28; D: -; CDR3: ASRWGTNEKLF
J: TRBJ2-7; V: TRBV28; D: TRBD1; CDR3: ASTWAGGYEQY
J: TRBJ2-7; V: TRBV28; D: TRBD2; CDR3: ASTVRTSGNEQY
J: TRBJ2-7; V: TRBV11-2; D: -; CDR3: ASSPLISGSSYEQY
J: TRBJ2-2; V: TRBV28; D: -; CDR3: ASSSSGLAGAGTGELF
J: TRBJ1-1; V: TRBV30; D: TRBD1; CDR3: AWSSAGGSEAF
J: TRBJ2-1; V: TRBV6-4; D: -; CDR3: ASSDKTNNEQF
J: TRBJ1-1; V: TRBV7-9; D: -; CDR3: ASSLMGGGSTEAF
J: TRBJ2-3; V: TRBV7-9; D: -; CDR3: ATRAGQFSTDTQY
J: TRBJ1-1; V: TRBV13; D: -; CDR3: ASSRPSTEAF
J: TRBJ2-2; V: TRBV19; D: TRBD2; CDR3: ASSLTSGSPGELF
J: TRBJ1-1; V: TRBV5-1; D: -; CDR3: ASSLSGGPNTEAF
J: TRBJ2-1; V: TRBV19; D: -; CDR3: ASSIDLQGGQF
J: TRBJ2-7; V: TRBV2; D: TRBD1; CDR3: ASSEKSWGGQGYEQY
J: TRBJ2-1; V: TRBV14; D: -; CDR3: ASSSPGALLYNEQF
J: TRBJ1-1; V: TRBV6-1; D: -; CDR3: ASSERGEMNTEAF
J: TRBJ2-2; V: TRBV6-1; D: TRBD1; CDR3: ASRDRVAGELF
J: TRBJ2-5; V: TRBV10-3; D: TRBD2; CDR3: AIRGTSGKETQY
J: TRBJ1-6; V: TRBV7-8; D: -; CDR3: ASSSSQNNSPLH
J: TRBJ2-7; V: TRBV14; D: TRBD1; CDR3: ASSLRTGAEQY
J: TRBJ2-7; V: TRBV19; D: -; CDR3: ASSKGVRAYEQY
J: TRBJ2-7; V: TRBV27; D: TRBD1; CDR3: ASSPGTGFLYEQY
J: TRBJ2-5; V: TRBV5-4; D: TRBD2; CDR3: ASSTGRAGEQY
J: TRBJ2-1; V: TRBV15; D: TRBD2; CDR3: ATSRAGEGYNEQF
J: TRBJ2-3; V: TRBV7-3; D: TRBD2; CDR3: ASSQTSMHTDTQY
J: TRBJ2-1; V: TRBV5-1; D: TRBD1; CDR3: ASSLAPPGQSNNEQF
J: TRBJ1-4; V: TRBV11-2; D: -; CDR3: ASSLTGTGGEKLF
J: TRBJ2-1; V: TRBV5-1; D: TRBD2; CDR3: ASSLLAGVYNEQF
J: -; V: TRBV4-2; D: TRBD1; CDR3: ASSQEGTGHYEQY
J: TRBJ2-7; V: TRBV7-3; D: -; CDR3: ASSLGAGAYEQY
J: TRBJ1-1; V: TRBV30; D: -; CDR3: AWTTGHTEAF
J: TRBJ2-6; V: TRBV30; D: -; CDR3: ACPGAGANVLT
J: TRBJ2-7; V: TRBV16; D: -; CDR3: ASSPLAAGEQY
J: TRBJ2-4; V: TRBV23-1; D: -; CDR3: ASSQWPGGRDKNIQY
J: TRBJ1-1; V: TRBV18; D: -; CDR3: ASSPTVNTEAF
J: TRBJ1-1; V: TRBV30; D: -; CDR3: AWRHPGGLMNTEAF
J: TRBJ1-1; V: TRBV6-5; D: TRBD1; CDR3: ASSRDRPTNTEAF
J: TRBJ1-2; V: TRBV30; D: -; CDR3: AWSVSGTNYGYT